The present TCR beta chain was sequenced within a study of T cells in women clearing cervical HPV infection. Overall study: Donors had HPV16-related CIN3 or worse; 2 had invasive cancer. Cases' blood sampling followed lesion detection by median around 150 days (90 to 200). Points from the study as a whole: Cases carried less TRBV6-7 than controls: roughly 0.12% versus 0.17%.

TCRdb's copy holds only in-frame clones and misses some; the assay was immunoSEQ multiplex PCR. The sample has just over 20,000 clones. MY09/MY11 PCR detected cervical HPV DNA; dot-blot assigned genotypes. With respect to this clone: What it binds is unknown. The read terminates 3 residues ahead of where the CDR3 ends, so the germline J gene completes it.

Germline CDR1 and CDR2: SGHRS and YFSETQ. The V and J ends lost 0 bases and 7 bases respectively, with 4 bases between them. The CDR3 spans 12 residues. The TCR sequence derives from a woman aged 18 to 69 with a cervical HPV16 infection that either progressed to CIN3+ or cleared (not recorded which). Sequencing input: blood buffy coat. The chain links TRBV5-1 to TRBJ1-4; no firm D call. The DNA read from the CDR3 is TGCGCCAGCAGCTTGGTCGGTGAAAAA. Translating it yields CASSLVGEK. The entire CDR3 is CASSLVGEKLFF.